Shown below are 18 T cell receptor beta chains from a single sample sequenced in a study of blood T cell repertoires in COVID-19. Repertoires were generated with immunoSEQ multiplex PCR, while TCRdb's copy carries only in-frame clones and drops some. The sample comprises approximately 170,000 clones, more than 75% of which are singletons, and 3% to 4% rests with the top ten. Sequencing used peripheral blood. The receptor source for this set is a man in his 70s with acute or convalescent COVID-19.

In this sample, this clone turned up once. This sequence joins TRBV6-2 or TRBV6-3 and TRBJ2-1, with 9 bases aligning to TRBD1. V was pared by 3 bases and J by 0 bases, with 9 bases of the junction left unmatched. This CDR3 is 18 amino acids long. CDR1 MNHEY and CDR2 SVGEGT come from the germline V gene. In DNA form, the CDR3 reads TGTGCCAGCAGTTATAGGACAGGGGACTACCCCTCCTACAATGAGCAGTTCTTC. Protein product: CASSYRTGDYPSYNEQFF.

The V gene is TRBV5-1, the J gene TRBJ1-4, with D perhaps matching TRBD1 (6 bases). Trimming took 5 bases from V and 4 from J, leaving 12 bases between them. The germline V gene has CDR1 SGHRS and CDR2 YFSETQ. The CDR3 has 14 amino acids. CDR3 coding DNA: TGCGCCAGCAGACAGGGCGGGAGTAATGAAAAACTGTTTTTT. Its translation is CASRQGGSNEKLFF.

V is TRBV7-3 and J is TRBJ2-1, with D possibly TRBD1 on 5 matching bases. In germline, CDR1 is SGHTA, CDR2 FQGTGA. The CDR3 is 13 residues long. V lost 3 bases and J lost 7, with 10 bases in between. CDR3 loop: CASSLLDSNEQFF. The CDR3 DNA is TGTGCCAGCAGCTTGTTAGACAGTAATGAGCAGTTCTTC.

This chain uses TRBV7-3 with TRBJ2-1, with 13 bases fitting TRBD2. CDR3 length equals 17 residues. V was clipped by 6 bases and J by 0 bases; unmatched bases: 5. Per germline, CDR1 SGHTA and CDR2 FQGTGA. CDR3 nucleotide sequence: TGTGCCAGCAGTCCGGGACTAGCGGGAACCTCCTACAATGAGCAGTTCTTC. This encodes CASSPGLAGTSYNEQFF.

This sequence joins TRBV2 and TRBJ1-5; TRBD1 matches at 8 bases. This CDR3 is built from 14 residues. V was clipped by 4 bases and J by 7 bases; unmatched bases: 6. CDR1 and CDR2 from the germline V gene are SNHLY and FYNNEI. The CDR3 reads CASSATGALQPQHF. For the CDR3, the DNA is TGTGCCAGCAGTGCGACAGGGGCCTTGCAGCCCCAGCATTTT.

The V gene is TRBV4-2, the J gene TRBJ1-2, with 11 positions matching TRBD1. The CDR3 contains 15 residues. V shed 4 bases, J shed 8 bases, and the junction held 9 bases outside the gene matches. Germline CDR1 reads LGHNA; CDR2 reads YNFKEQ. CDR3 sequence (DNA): TGTGCCAGCAGCCCCGGACCCGGACAGGGGGCGGGCTACACCTTC. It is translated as CASSPGPGQGAGYTF.

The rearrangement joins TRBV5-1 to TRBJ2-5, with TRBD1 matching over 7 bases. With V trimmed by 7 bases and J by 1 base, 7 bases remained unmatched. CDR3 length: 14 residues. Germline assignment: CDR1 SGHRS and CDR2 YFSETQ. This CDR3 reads CASADRSTQETQYF. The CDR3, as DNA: TGCGCCAGCGCGGACAGGTCGACCCAAGAGACCCAGTACTTC.

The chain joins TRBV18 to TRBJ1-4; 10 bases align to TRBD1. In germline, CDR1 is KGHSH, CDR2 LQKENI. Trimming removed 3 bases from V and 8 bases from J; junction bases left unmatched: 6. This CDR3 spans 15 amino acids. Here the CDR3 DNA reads TGTGCCAGCTCACCCGGGACAGGGGCGAAAGAAAAACTGTTTTTT. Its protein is CASSPGTGAKEKLFF.

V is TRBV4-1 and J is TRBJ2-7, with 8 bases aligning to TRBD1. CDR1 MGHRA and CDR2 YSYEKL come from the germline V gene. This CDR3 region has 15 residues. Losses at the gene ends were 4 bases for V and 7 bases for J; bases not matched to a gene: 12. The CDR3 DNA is TGCGCCAGCAGCCTATCCGGGACAGGCGCGGGGGAGCAGTACTTC. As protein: CASSLSGTGAGEQYF.

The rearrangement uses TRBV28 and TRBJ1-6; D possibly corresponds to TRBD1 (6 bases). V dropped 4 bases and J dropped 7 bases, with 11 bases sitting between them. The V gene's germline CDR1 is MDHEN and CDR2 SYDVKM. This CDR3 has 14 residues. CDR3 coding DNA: TGTGCCAGCAGTTCCCCGGGACAAAATTCACCCCTCCACTTT. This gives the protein CASSSPGQNSPLHF.

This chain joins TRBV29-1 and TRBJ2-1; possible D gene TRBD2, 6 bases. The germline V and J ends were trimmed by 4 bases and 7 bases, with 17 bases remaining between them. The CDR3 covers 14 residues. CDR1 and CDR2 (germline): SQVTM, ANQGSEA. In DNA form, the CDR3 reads TGCAGCGTTGGGCAGACGGGACTCATTAATGAGCAGTTCTTC. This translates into CSVGQTGLINEQFF.

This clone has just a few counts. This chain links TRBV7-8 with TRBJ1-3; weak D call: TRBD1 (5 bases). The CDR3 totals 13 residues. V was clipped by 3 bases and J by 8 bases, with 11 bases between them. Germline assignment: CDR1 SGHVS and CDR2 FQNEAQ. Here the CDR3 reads CASSFGTRDTIYF. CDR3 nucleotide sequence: TGTGCCAGCAGCTTCGGGACTCGAGACACCATATATTTT.

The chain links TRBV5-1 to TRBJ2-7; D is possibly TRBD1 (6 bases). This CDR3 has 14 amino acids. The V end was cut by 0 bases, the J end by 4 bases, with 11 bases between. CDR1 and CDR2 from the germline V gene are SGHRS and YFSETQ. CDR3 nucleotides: TGCGCCAGCAGCTTGGAAGGCAGGGGTTACGAGCAGTACTTC. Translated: CASSLEGRGYEQYF.

The CDR3 loop reads CASSQGSRGRVYEQYF. Written as DNA, the CDR3 is TGCGCCAGCAGCCAAGGATCTAGGGGGCGAGTTTACGAGCAGTACTTC. The chain is built from TRBV4-3 and TRBJ2-7, with 7 bases that match TRBD1. This CDR3 has 16 residues. Looked up from germline, CDR1 is LGHNA and CDR2 is YSLEER. J was trimmed by 4 bases and V by 1 base; bases with no gene match: 10.

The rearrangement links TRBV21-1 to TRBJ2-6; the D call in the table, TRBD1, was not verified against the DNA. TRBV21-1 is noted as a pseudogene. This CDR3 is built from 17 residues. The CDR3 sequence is CASSTPRGKTGANVLTF. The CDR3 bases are TGTGCCAGCAGCACCCCCAGGGGGAAGACTGGGGCCAACGTCCTGACTTTC.

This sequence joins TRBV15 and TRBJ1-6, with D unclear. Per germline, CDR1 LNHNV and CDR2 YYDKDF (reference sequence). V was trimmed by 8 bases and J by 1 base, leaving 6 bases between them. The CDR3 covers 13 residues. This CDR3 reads CATVGSYNSPLHF. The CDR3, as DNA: TGTGCCACCGTCGGGTCCTATAATTCACCCCTCCACTTT.

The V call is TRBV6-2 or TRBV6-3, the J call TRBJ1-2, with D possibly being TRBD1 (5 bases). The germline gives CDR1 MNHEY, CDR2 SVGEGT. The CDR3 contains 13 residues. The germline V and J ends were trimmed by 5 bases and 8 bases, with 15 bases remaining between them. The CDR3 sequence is CASSPQEQSGYTF. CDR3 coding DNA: TGTGCCAGCAGTCCACAGGAACAATCGGGCTACACCTTC.

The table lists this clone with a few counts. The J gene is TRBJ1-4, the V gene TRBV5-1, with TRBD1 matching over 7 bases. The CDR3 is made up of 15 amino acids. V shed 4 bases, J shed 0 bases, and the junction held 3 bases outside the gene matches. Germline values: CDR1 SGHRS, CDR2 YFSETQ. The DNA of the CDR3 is TGCGCCAGCAGCCCGGGGACAGCAACTAATGAAAAACTGTTTTTT. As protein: CASSPGTATNEKLFF.